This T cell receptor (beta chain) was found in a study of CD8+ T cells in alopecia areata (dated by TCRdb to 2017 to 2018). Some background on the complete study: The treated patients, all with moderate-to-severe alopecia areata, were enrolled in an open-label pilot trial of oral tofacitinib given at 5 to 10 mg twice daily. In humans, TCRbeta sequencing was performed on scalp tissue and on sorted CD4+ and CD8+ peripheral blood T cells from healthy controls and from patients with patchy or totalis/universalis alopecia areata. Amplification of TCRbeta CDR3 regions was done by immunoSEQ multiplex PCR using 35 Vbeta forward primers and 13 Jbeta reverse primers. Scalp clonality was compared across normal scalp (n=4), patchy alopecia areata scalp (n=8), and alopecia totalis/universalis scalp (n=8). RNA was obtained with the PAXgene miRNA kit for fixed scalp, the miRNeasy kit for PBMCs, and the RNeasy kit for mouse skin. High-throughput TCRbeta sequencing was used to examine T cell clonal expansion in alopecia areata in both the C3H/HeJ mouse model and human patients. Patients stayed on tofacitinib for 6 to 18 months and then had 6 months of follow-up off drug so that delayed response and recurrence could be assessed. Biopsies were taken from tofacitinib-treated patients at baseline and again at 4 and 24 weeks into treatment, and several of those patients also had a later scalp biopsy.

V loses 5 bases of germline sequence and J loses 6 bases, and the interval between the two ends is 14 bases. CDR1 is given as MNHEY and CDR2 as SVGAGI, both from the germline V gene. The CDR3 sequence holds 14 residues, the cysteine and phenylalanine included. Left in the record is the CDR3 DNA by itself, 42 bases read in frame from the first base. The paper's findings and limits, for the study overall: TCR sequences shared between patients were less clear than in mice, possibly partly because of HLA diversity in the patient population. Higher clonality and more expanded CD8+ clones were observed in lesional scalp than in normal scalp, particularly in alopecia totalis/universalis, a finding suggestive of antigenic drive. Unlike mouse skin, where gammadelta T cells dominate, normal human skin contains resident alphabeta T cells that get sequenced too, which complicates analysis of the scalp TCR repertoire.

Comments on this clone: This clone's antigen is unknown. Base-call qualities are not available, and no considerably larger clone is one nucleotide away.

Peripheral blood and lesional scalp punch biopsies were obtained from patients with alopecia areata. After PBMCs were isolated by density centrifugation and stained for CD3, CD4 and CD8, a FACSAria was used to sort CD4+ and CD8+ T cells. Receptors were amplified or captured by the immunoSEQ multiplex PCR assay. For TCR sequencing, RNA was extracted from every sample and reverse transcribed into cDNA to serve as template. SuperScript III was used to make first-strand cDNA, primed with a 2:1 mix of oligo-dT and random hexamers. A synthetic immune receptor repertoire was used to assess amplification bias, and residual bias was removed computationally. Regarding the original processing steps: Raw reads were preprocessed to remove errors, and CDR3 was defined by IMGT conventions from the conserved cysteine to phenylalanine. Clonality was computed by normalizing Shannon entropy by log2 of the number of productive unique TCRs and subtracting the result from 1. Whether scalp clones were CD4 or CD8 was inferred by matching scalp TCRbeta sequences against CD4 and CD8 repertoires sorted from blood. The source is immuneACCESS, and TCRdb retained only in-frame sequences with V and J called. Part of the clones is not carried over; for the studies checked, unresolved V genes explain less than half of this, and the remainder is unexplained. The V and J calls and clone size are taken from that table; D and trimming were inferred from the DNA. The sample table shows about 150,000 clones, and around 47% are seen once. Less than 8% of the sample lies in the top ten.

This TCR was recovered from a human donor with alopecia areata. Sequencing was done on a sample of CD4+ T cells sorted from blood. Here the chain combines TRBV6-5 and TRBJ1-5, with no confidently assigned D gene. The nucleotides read TGTGCCAGCAGTGAGTCTCCCCGTACTCAGCCCCAGCATTTT. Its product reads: CASSESPRTQPQHF.